The entry below describes one T cell receptor beta chain. This clone was observed a single time. What antigen it recognizes has not been identified. Base qualities were left out, and no much larger clone turns up one base away. This sample is part of a study of lymphopenia after photon versus proton radiotherapy (dated by TCRdb to between 2018 and 2021). Describing the broader study: In patients with gastrointestinal tumors who developed high-grade lymphopenia, the study compared the immunological effects of photon radiation therapy with those of proton radiation therapy. The study aimed to characterize how the two radiation modalities differ in their impact on the immune system. The roughly 18 patients in the cohort had gastrointestinal tumors, were treated with either photon or proton therapy, and subsequently developed lymphopenia.

The germline ends are 6 bases apart after V is trimmed by 4 bases and J by 6 bases. The CDR3 sequence holds 12 residues, the cysteine and phenylalanine included. Solely the CDR3 DNA is kept, with 36 bases framed from the first base. CDR1 is given as LNHDA and CDR2 as SQIVND, both from the germline V gene (reference sequence). Summary of the overall study and its limitations: After the lymphocyte count nadir, repertoires from photon-treated patients showed oligoclonal expansion, particularly of CD8+ Temra cells, and this expansion drove the decline in diversity. Proton-treated patients stayed relatively stable during treatment, while photon-treated patients lost naive T cells and TCR diversity and gained effector/memory populations. Across the cohort, among patients who died, a greater drop in TCR diversity after the nadir was inversely correlated with overall survival time. The authors looked at the survival association only in patients who died, and they framed better survival with proton therapy as a possibility rather than a demonstrated result.

Library method: the immunoSEQ multiplex PCR assay. T cell repertoires were profiled with deep sequencing of rearranged TCR beta loci together with multiparametric flow cytometry. TCRdb's version of the immuneACCESS table is confined to in-frame rearrangements and falls short of the full clone set. An unresolved V gene accounts for under half of the shortfall where checked; the remainder is of unknown origin. This sample holds 150,000 to 200,000 clones; roughly nine tenths were observed only once. The ten biggest clones cover around 5.1% of the sample. This TCR derives from a man aged 50-60 years with gastric cancer. The sequencing here drew on peripheral blood, taken from a patient treated with photon-based radiotherapy. The chain is assembled from TRBV19 and TRBJ2-2; too little of a D gene remains to name it. The DNA sequence reads TGTGCCAGTAGTAAGGTCCCCGGGGAGCTGTTTTTT. Translated, this is CASSKVPGELFF.